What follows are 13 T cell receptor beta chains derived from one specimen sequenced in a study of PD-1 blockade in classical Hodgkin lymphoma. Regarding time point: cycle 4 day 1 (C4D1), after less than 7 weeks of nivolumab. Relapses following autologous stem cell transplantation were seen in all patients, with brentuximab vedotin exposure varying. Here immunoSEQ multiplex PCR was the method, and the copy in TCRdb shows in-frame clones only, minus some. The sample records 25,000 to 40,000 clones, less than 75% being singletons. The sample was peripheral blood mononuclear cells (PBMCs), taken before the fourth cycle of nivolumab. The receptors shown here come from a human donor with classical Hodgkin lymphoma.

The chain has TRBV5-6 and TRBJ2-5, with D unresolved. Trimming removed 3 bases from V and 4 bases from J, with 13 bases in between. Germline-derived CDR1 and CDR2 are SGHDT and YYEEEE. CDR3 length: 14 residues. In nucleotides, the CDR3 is TGTGCCAGCAGCTACTACAGTGTTGGAGAGACCCAGTACTTC. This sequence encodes CASSYYSVGETQYF.

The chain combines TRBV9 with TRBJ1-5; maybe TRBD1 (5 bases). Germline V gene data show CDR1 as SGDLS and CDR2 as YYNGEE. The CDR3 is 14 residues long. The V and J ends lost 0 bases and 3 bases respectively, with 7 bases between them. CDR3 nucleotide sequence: TGTGCCAGCAGCGTAGGAGGGGACAATCAGCCCCAGCATTTT. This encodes CASSVGGDNQPQHF.

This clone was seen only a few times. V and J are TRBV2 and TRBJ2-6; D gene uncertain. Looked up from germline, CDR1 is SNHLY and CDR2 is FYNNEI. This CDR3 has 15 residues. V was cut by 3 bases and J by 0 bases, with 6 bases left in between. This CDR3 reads CASSDRLSGANVLTF. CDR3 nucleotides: TGTGCCAGCAGTGACAGGCTCTCTGGGGCCAACGTCCTGACTTTC.

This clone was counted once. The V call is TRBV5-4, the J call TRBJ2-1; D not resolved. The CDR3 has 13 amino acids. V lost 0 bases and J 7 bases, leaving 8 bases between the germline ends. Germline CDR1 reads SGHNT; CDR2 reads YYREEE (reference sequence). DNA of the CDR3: TGTGCCAGCAGCTTGGGGGCCAAAAATGAGCAGTTCTTC. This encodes CASSLGAKNEQFF.

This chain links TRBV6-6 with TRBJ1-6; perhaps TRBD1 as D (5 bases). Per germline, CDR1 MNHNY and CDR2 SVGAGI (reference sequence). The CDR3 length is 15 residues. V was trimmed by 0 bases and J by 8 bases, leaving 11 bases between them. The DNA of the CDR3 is TGTGCCAGCAGTTACTCCGGGACTCCTGATTCACCCCTCCACTTT. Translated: CASSYSGTPDSPLHF.

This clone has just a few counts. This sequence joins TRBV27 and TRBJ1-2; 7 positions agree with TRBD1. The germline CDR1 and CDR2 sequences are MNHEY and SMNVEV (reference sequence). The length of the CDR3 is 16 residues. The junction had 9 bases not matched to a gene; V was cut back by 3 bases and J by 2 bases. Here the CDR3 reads CASSFLSGGVNYGYTF. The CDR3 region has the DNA TGTGCCAGCAGTTTCCTCTCAGGGGGAGTCAACTATGGCTACACCTTC.

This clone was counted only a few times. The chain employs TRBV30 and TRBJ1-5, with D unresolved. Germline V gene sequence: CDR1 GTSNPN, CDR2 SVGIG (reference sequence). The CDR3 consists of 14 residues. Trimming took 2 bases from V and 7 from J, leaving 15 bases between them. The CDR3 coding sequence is TGTGCCTGGAGTCCTAGGCAGGTAGGGCAGCCCCAGCATTTT. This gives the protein CAWSPRQVGQPQHF.

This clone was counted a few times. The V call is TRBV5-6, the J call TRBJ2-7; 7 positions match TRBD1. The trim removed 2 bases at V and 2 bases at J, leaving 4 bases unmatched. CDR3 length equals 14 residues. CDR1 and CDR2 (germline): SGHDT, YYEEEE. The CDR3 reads CASSFYRGTYEQYF. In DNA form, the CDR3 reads TGTGCCAGCAGCTTTTACAGGGGAACCTACGAGCAGTACTTC.

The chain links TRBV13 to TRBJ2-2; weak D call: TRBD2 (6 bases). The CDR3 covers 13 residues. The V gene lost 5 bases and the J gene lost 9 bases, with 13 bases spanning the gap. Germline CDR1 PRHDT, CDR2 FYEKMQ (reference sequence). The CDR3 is CASSLGGGRELFF. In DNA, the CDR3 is TGTGCCAGCAGCCTCGGGGGAGGTAGGGAGCTGTTTTTT. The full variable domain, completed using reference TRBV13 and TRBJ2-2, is AAGVIQSPRHLIKEKRETATLKCYPIPRHDTVYWYQQGPGQDPQFLISFYEKMQSDKGSIPDRFSAQQFSDYHSELNMSSLELGDSALYFCASSLGGGRELFFGEGSRLTVL.

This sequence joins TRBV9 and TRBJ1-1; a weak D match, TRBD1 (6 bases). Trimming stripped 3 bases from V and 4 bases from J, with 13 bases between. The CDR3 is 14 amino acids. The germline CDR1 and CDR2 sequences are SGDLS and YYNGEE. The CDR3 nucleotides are TGTGCCAGCAGCGATCCGGGGGCGCGCACTGAAGCTTTCTTT. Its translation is CASSDPGARTEAFF.

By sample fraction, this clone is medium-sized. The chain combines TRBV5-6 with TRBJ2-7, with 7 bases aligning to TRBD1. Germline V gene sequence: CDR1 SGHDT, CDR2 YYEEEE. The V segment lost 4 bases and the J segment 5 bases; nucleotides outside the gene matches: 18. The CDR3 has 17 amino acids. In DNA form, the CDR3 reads TGTGCCAGCAGCCTGGTTGACAGGGAGCTTACCCTAGACGAGCAGTACTTC. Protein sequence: CASSLVDRELTLDEQYF.

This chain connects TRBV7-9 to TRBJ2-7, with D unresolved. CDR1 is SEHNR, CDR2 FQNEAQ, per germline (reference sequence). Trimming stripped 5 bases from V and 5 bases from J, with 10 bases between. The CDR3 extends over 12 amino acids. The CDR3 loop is CASSPVGNEQYF. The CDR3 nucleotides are TGTGCCAGCAGCCCTGTGGGGAACGAGCAGTACTTC.

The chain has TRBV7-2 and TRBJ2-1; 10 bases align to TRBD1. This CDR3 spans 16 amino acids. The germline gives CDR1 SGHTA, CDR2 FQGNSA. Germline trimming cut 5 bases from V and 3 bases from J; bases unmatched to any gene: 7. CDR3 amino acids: CASSPRQGANYNEQFF. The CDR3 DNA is TGTGCCAGCAGCCCGAGACAGGGGGCGAACTACAATGAGCAGTTCTTC.